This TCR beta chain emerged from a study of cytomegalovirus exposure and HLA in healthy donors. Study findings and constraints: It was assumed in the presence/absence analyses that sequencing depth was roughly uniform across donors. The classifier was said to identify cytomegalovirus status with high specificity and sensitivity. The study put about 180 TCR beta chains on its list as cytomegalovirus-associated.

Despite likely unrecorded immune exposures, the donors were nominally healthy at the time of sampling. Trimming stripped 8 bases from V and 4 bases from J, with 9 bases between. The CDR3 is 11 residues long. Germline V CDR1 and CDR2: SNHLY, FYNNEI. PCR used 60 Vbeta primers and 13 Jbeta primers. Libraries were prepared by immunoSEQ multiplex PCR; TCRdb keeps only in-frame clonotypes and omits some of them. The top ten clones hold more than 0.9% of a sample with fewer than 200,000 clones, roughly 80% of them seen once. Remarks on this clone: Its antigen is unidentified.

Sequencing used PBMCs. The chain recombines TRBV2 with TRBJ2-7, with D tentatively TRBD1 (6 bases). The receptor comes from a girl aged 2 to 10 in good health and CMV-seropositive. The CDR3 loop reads CASGTRYEQYF. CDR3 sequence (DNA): TGTGCCAGCGGGACACGGTACGAGCAGTACTTC.